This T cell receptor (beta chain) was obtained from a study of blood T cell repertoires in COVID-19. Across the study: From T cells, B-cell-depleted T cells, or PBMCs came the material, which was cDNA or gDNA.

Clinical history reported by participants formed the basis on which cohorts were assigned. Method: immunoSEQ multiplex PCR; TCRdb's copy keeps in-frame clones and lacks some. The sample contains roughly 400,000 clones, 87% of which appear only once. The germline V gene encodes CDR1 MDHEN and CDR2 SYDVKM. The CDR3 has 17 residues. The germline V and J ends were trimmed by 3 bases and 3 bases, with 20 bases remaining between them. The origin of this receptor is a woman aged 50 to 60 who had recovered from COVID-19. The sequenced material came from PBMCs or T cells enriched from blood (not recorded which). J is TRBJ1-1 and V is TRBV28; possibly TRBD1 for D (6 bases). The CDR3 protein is CASSFLRQAFKYTEAFF. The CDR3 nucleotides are TGTGCCAGCAGTTTTCTCCGACAGGCGTTTAAGTACACTGAAGCTTTCTTT.